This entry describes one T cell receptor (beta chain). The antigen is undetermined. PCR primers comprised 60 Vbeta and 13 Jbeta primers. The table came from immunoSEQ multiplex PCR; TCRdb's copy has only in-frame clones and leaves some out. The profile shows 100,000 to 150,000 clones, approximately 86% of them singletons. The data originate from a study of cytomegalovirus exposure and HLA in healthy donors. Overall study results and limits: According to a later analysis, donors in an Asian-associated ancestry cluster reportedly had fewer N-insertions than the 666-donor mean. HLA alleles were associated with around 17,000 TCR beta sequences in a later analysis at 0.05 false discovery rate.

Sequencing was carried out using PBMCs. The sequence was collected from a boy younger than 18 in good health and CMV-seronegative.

The DNA of the CDR3 is TGTGCCAGCAGCGTAGGGGCAGGGCCCATCTCCTACAATGAGCAGTTCTTC. Its translation is CASSVGAGPISYNEQFF. This chain links TRBV9 with TRBJ2-1; tentatively, D is TRBD1 (5 bases). V dropped 0 bases and J dropped 0 bases, with 13 bases sitting between them. CDR1 is SGDLS and CDR2 is YYNGEE in the germline V gene. The CDR3 runs 17 residues.